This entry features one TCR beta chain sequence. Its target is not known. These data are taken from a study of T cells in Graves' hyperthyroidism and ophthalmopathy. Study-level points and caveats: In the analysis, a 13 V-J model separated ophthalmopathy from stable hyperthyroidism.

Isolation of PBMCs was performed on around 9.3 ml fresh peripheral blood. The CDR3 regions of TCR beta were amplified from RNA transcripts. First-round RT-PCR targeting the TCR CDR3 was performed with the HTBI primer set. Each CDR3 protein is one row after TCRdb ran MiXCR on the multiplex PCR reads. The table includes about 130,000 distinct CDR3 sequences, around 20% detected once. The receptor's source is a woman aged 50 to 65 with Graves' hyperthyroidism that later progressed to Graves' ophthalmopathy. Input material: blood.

CDR3 nucleotide sequence: TGCAGCGTTCGGACAGGGTTCTACGAGCAGTACTTC. Protein sequence: CSVRTGFYEQYF. This chain uses TRBV29-1 with TRBJ2-7, with 8 nucleotides matching TRBD1. The V segment lost 5 bases and the J segment 3 bases; nucleotides outside the gene matches: 3. CDR3 size: 12 residues. Germline CDR1 SQVTM, CDR2 ANQGSEA.